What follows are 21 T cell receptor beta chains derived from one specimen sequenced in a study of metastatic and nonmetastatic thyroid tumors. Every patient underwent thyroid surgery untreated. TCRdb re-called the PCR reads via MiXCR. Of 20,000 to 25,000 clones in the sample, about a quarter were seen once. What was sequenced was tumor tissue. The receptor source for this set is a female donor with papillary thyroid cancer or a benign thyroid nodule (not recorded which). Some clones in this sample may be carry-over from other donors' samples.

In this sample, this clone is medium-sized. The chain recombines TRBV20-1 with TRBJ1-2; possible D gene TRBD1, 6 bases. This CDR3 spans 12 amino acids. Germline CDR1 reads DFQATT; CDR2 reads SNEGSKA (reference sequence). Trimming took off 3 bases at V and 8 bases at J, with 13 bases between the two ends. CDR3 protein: CSARLQGLGYTF. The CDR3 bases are TGCAGTGCTAGGCTCCAGGGGCTAGGCTACACCTTC.

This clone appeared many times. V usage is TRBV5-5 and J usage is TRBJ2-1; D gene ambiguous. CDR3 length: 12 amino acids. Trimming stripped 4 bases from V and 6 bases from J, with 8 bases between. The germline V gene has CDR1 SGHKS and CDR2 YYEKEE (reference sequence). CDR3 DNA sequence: TGTGCCAGCAGCCCGCGAATCAATGAGCAGTTCTTC. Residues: CASSPRINEQFF.

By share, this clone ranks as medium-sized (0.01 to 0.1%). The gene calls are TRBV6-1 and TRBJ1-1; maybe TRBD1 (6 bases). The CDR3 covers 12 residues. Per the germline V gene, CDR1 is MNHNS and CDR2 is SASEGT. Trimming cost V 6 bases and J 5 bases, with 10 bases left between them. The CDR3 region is CASRGGQTEAFF. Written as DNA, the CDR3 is TGTGCCAGCAGGGGGGGGCAAACTGAAGCTTTCTTT.

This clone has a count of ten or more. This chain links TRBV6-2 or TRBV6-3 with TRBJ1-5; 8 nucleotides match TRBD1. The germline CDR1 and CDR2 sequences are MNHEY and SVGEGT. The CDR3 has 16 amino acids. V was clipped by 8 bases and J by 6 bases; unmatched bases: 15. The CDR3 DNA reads TGTGCCAGCCTTGCCAGGGGCGGACAGGGTATTCAGCCCCAGCATTTT. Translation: CASLARGGQGIQPQHF.

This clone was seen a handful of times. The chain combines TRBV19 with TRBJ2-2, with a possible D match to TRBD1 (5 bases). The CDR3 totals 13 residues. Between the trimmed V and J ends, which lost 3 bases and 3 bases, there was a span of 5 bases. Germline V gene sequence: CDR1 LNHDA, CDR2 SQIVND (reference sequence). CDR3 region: CASSMGHTGELFF. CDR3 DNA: TGTGCCAGTAGTATGGGGCACACCGGGGAGCTGTTTTTT.

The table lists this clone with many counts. CDR3 in amino acids: CASSFGPVLSPLHF. CDR3 DNA: TGTGCCAGCAGTTTTGGTCCCGTATTATCACCCCTCCACTTT. The rearrangement joins TRBV12-3 or TRBV12-4 to TRBJ1-6; D not resolved. The V and J ends lost 3 bases and 10 bases respectively, with 13 bases between them. The CDR3 contains 14 residues.

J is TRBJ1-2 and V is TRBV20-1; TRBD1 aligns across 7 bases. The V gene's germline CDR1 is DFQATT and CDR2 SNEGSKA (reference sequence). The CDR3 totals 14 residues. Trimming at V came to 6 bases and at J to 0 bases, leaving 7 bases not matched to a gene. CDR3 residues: CSASGDRSNYGYTF. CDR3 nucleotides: TGCAGTGCAAGCGGGGACAGATCTAACTATGGCTACACCTTC.

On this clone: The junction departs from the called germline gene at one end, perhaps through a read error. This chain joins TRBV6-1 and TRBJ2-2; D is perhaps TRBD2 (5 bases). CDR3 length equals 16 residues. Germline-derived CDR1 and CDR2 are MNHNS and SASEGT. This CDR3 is CASRSRGLEETGELFF. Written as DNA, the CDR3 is TGTGCCAGCAGGTCCCGCGGGCTTGAGGAAACCGGGGAGCTTTTTTTT.

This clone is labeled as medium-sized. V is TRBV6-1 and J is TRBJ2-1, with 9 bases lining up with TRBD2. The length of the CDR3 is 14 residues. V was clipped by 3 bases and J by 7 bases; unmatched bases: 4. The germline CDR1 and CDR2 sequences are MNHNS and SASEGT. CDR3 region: CASSDASGVNEQFF. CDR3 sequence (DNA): TGTGCCAGCAGTGACGCTAGCGGGGTAAATGAGCAGTTCTTC.

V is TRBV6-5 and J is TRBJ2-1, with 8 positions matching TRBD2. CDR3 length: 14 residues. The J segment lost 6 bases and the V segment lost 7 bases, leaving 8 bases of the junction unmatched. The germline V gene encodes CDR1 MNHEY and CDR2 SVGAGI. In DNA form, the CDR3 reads TGTGCCAGCATGACTAGCGCGACTGTCAATGAGCAGTTCTTC. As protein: CASMTSATVNEQFF.

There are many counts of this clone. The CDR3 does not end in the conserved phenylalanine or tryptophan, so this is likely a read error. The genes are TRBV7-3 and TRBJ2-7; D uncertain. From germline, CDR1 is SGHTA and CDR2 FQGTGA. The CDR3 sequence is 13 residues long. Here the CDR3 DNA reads TGTGCCAGCGGCTTAACTCACCACTACGAGCAGTACCTC. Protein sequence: CASGLTHHYEQYL.

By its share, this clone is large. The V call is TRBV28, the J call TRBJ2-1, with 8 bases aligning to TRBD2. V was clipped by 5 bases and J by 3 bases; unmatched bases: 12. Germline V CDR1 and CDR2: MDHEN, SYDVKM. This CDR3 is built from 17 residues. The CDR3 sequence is CASSPLAPGLGYNEQFF. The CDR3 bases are TGTGCCAGCAGTCCGCTCGCCCCGGGACTAGGCTACAATGAGCAGTTCTTC.

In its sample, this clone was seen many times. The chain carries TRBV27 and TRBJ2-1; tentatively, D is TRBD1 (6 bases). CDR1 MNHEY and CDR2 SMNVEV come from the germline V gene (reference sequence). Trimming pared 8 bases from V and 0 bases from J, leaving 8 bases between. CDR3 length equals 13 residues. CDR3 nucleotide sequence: TGTGCCAGCTCCAGGGGCTCCTACAATGAGCAGTTCTTC. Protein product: CASSRGSYNEQFF.

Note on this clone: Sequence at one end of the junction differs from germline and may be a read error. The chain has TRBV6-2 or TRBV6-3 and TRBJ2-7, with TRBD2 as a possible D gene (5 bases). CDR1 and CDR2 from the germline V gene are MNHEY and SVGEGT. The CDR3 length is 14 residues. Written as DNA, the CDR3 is TGTGCCAGCCATGTACTAGGCCATACCTACGAGCATTACTTC. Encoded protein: CASHVLGHTYEHYF.

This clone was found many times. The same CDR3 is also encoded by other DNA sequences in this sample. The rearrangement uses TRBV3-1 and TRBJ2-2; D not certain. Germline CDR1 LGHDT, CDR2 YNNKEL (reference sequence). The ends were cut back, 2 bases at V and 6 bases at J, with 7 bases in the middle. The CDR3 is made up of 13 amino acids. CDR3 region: CASSQLVSGELFF. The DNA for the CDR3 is TGTGCCAGCAGCCAACTAGTGTCCGGGGAGCTGTTTTTT.

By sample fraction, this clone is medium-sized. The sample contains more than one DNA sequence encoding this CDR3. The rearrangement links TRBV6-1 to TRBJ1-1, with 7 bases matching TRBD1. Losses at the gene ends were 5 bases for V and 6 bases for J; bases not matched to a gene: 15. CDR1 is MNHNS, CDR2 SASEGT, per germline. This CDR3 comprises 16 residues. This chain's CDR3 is CASSSKWSTGLAEAFF. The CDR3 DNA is TGTGCCAGCAGTTCGAAATGGTCGACAGGGCTGGCTGAAGCTTTCTTT.

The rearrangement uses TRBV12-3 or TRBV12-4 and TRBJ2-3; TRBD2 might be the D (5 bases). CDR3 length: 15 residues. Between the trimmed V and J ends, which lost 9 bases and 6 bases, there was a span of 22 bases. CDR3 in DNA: TGTGCCAGGAGCCGGCGGGTGGGCCCCGACGATACGCAGTATTTT. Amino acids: CARSRRVGPDDTQYF.

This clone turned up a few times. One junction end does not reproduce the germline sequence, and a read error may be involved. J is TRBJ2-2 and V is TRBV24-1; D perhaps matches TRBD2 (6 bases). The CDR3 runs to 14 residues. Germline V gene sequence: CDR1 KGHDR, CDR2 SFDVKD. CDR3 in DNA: TGTGCCACCAGCGATTGGAATTTTACCGGGGGGCTGTTTTTT. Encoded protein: CATSDWNFTGGLFF.

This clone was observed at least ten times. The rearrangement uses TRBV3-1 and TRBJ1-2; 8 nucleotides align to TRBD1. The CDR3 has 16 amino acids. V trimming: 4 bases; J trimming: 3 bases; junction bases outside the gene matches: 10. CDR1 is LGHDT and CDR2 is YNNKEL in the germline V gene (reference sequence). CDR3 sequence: CASSPLAGTGDYGYTF. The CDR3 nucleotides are TGTGCCAGCAGCCCCCTTGCAGGGACAGGCGACTATGGCTACACCTTC.

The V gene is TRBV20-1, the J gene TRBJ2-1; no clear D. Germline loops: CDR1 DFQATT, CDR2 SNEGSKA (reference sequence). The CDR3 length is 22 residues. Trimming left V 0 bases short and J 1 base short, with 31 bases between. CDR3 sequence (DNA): TGCAGTGCTAGAGATAAGAAGCTTCCACCACGGCCCTGGTCGTCTTCCTACAATGAGCAGTTCTTC. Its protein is CSARDKKLPPRPWSSSYNEQFF.

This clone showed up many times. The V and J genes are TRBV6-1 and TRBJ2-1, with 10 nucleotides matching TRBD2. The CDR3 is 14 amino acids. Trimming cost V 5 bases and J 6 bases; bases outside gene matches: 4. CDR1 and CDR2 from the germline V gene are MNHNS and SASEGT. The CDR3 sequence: CASSRLAGANEQFF. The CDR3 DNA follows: TGTGCCAGCAGTCGACTAGCGGGCGCCAATGAGCAGTTCTTC.